The clone carrying this T cell receptor (beta chain) has just one count. The antigen is not known. The assay was immunoSEQ multiplex PCR, and TCRdb's table has in-frame clones only and misses some. The table lists under 25,000 clones, 25% to 30% of them singletons. The data were obtained in a study of neoadjuvant anti-PD-1 for oral cavity cancer. The CDR3 spans 12 residues. Per germline, CDR1 SGHDN and CDR2 FVKESK. The ends were cut back, 0 bases at V and 12 bases at J, with 9 bases in the middle. Broader study findings: Higher pretreatment Treg/Th17 ratios tracked higher pretreatment blood clonality.

Time point here: after neoadjuvant nivolumab, at surgical resection. These oral cavity squamous cell carcinomas were HPV-negative and locally advanced. The clonotype was recovered from a person aged 35-80 years with oral cavity squamous cell carcinoma. The chain uses TRBV14 and TRBJ2-1; D not certain. The material sequenced was tumor tissue, taken after nivolumab (anti-PD-1) treatment. Here the CDR3 reads CASSQDRWVQFF. The CDR3 bases are TGTGCCAGCAGCCAAGACAGATGGGTGCAGTTCTTC. Combining the CDR3 with reference TRBV14 and TRBJ2-1 gives the whole variable domain EAGVTQFPSHSVIEKGQTVTLRCDPISGHDNLYWYRRVMGKEIKFLLHFVKESKQDESGMPNNRFLAERTGGTYSTLKVQPAELEDSGVYFCASSQDRWVQFFGPGTRLTVL.